The sequence of this T cell receptor (beta chain) was determined in a study of blood T cells in healthy people across ages. A second 7 to 11 cycle PCR used barcoded and J-beta primers. TCRdb reanalysed the 5' RACE reads using MiXCR and keeps one entry per CDR3 protein. The sample shows around 1.5 million distinct CDR3 sequences, 35% to 45% of them seen only once. This clonotype was counted between two and nine times. The V gene's germline CDR1 is LGHNA and CDR2 YNFKEQ. With 0 bases clipped from V and 11 bases from J, the junction kept 15 bases outside the gene matches. The CDR3 totals 17 residues. Sequenced material: blood. The chain employs TRBV4-2 and TRBJ2-5; 10 bases align to TRBD2. This sequence was found in a woman under 30 in good health. In DNA form, the CDR3 reads TGTGCCAGCAGCCAAGATGACAGCGGGAGGGTGTCCGGAGAGCAGTACTTC. This sequence encodes CASSQDDSGRVSGEQYF.